This entry lists 24 T cell receptor beta chains sequenced from one sample in a study of Ad26.COV2.S vaccination and SARS-CoV-2 variants. Treatment noted: 15 to 20 received Ad26.COV2.S at low or high dose, single or two shots; roughly five received placebo; per-sample allocation not given. It was on day 63 after the first vaccine or placebo injection that samples were taken. Here immunoSEQ multiplex PCR was the method, and the copy in TCRdb shows in-frame clones only, minus some. The sample has fewer than 400,000 clones, around 81% seen once. The material was peripheral blood, obtained in a trial of Ad26.COV2.S vaccine versus placebo. The receptor set was obtained from a person between 18 and 65 years old who received the Ad26.COV2.S COVID-19 vaccine or a placebo.

The chain recombines TRBV2 with TRBJ1-1; 7 positions match TRBD1. The V and J ends lost 6 bases and 3 bases, in that order; junction bases with no gene match: 7. Looked up from germline, CDR1 is SNHLY and CDR2 is FYNNEI. The CDR3 covers 14 residues. CDR3 coding DNA: TGTGCCAGCAGGTTGACAGGGCTATACACTGAAGCTTTCTTT. Its translation is CASRLTGLYTEAFF.

The chain has TRBV5-1 and TRBJ2-2, with D possibly matching TRBD2 (5 bases). Trimming stripped 4 bases from V and 4 bases from J, with 20 bases between. Germline V gives CDR1 SGHRS, CDR2 YFSETQ. The CDR3 totals 17 residues. CDR3 region: CASSPGPGGLGTGELFF. In DNA form, the CDR3 reads TGCGCCAGCAGCCCCGGTCCTGGCGGGCTGGGCACCGGGGAGCTGTTTTTT.

CDR3 sequence reads: CASSELGTGGYEQYF. The CDR3 nucleotides read TGTGCCAGCAGTGAATTAGGGACAGGGGGTTACGAGCAGTACTTC. The V and J genes are TRBV6-1 and TRBJ2-7, with TRBD1 matching over 11 bases. V gave up 2 bases and J gave up 4 bases; unmatched junction bases: 4. The CDR3 loop spans 15 amino acids. Per germline, CDR1 MNHNS and CDR2 SASEGT.

The V call is TRBV25-1, the J call TRBJ2-2, with 7 bases aligning to TRBD1. Germline trimming cut 4 bases from V and 1 base from J; bases unmatched to any gene: 3. The CDR3 has 15 amino acids. Germline loops: CDR1 MGHDK, CDR2 SYGVNS. The CDR3 region has the DNA TGTGCCAGCAGTGCGAGGACAGGGAACACCGGGGAGCTGTTTTTT. This codes for CASSARTGNTGELFF. Based on the CDR3 plus reference TRBV25-1 and TRBJ2-2, the full variable domain is EADIYQTPRYLVIGTGKKITLECSQTMGHDKMYWYQQDPGMELHLIHYSYGVNSTEKGDLSSESTVSRIRTEHFPLTLESARPSHTSQYLCASSARTGNTGELFFGEGSRLTVL.

The chain links TRBV9 to TRBJ2-3; 11 bases fit TRBD2. V gave up 3 bases and J gave up 5 bases; unmatched junction bases: 5. In germline, CDR1 is SGDLS, CDR2 YYNGEE. The CDR3 has 15 residues. As DNA, the CDR3 is TGTGCCAGCAGCGAACTAGCGGGGGCGGGAGATACGCAGTATTTT. It is translated as CASSELAGAGDTQYF.

This chain connects TRBV2 to TRBJ2-3; 12 bases line up with TRBD2. This CDR3 has 17 residues. Unmatched junction bases numbered 5, after V lost 4 bases and J lost 0 bases. The germline gives CDR1 SNHLY, CDR2 FYNNEI. CDR3 protein: CASSGTSGMGSTDTQYF. The CDR3 coding sequence is TGTGCCAGCAGTGGGACTAGCGGGATGGGAAGCACAGATACGCAGTATTTT.

The V gene is TRBV7-8, the J gene TRBJ2-7, with 8 positions matching TRBD1. V was clipped by 5 bases and J by 1 base; unmatched bases: 13. There are 17 residues in the CDR3. Germline CDR1 SGHVS, CDR2 FQNEAQ. This CDR3 is CASSLTTRDRWSYEQYF. CDR3 DNA sequence: TGTGCCAGCAGCCTGACAACCCGGGACAGGTGGTCCTACGAGCAGTACTTC.

The CDR3 DNA is TGTGCCAGCAGCCTATCAGGGGCCAATCAGCCCCAGCATTTT. It encodes CASSLSGANQPQHF. V gene TRBV3-1 (or the pseudogene TRBV3-2) combines with J gene TRBJ1-5; D might be TRBD1 (6 bases). V was pared by 4 bases and J by 3 bases, with 10 bases between. From germline, CDR1 is LGHDT and CDR2 YNNKEL (reference sequence). The CDR3 sequence is 14 residues long.

V is TRBV7-9 and J is TRBJ2-7, with 8 bases matching TRBD1. Germline V gives CDR1 SEHNR, CDR2 FQNEAQ (reference sequence). The V segment lost 5 bases and the J segment 3 bases; nucleotides outside the gene matches: 15. There are 17 residues in the CDR3. CDR3 DNA sequence: TGTGCCAGCAGCGGCCAACCTTCGGACAGGGTTCGCTACGAGCAGTACTTC. It translates to CASSGQPSDRVRYEQYF.

The chain uses TRBV2 and TRBJ2-4; no definite D call. The V and J ends lost 3 bases and 6 bases respectively, with 15 bases between them. Looked up from germline, CDR1 is SNHLY and CDR2 is FYNNEI. This CDR3 is built from 15 residues. CDR3: CASSDSSVRTNIQYF. The CDR3 DNA follows: TGTGCCAGCAGTGATTCTTCGGTCAGGACAAACATTCAGTACTTC.

V is TRBV2 and J is TRBJ2-5; 8 bases are shared with TRBD2. The V gene end was trimmed by 4 bases and the J gene end by 2 bases; junction bases not matched to a gene: 6. Germline V gene data show CDR1 as SNHLY and CDR2 as FYNNEI. The CDR3 length is 15 residues. This chain's CDR3 is CASSVAGGGQETQYF. For the CDR3, the DNA is TGTGCCAGCAGTGTGGCGGGGGGCGGTCAAGAGACCCAGTACTTC. Complete variable domain (other parts from reference TRBV2 and TRBJ2-5): EPEVTQTPSHQVTQMGQEVILRCVPISNHLYFYWYRQILGQKVEFLVSFYNNEISEKSEIFDDQFSVERPDGSNFTLKIRSTKLEDSAMYFCASSVAGGGQETQYFGPGTRLLVL.

The chain carries TRBV18 and TRBJ1-1; 7 positions agree with TRBD1. Germline CDR1 KGHSH, CDR2 LQKENI. CDR3 size: 16 residues. V shed 3 bases, J shed 4 bases, and the junction held 11 bases outside the gene matches. In nucleotides, the CDR3 is TGTGCCAGCTCACCGGGACAGAGAGTAACGAGCACTGAAGCTTTCTTT. This encodes CASSPGQRVTSTEAFF.

The chain couples TRBV3-1 (or the pseudogene TRBV3-2) to TRBJ1-1; 7 bases match TRBD1. There are 12 residues in the CDR3. With 4 bases clipped from V and 8 bases from J, the junction kept 4 bases outside the gene matches. CDR1 is LGHDT and CDR2 is YNNKEL in the germline V gene (reference sequence). CDR3 sequence reads: CASSLRQGEAFF. CDR3 DNA sequence: TGTGCCAGCAGCCTAAGACAGGGAGAAGCTTTCTTT.

This sequence joins TRBV9 and TRBJ2-1; D might be TRBD2 (5 bases). The germline CDR1 and CDR2 sequences are SGDLS and YYNGEE. The CDR3 covers 12 residues. Deletions cut 2 bases from V and 7 bases from J, with 7 bases between. CDR3 in DNA: TGTGCCAGCAGCGTGACGGGGAATGAGCAGTTCTTC. The encoded protein is CASSVTGNEQFF.

V gene TRBV21-1 combines with J gene TRBJ1-1; the tabulated D call, TRBD1, remains unverified against the DNA. TRBV21-1 is marked as a pseudogene. The CDR3 extends over 17 amino acids. The CDR3 nucleotides read TGTGCCAGCAGACCCCCCTTTAAACAGGGGGCGAACACTGAAGCTTTCTTT. It translates to CASRPPFKQGANTEAFF.

This clone showed up just once. The V call is TRBV5-1, the J call TRBJ2-2; TRBD1 matches at 7 bases. This CDR3 has 14 residues. Losses at the gene ends were 2 bases for V and 5 bases for J; bases not matched to a gene: 3. Germline V gene lookup returns CDR1 SGHRS and CDR2 YFSETQ. The CDR3 spells CASSFGTATGELFF. CDR3 nucleotides: TGCGCCAGCAGCTTTGGGACAGCTACCGGGGAGCTGTTTTTT.

The chain recombines TRBV28 with TRBJ2-5; TRBD1 might be the D (5 bases). V lost 6 bases, J lost 1 base, and 15 bases lay in between. Germline-derived CDR1 and CDR2 are MDHEN and SYDVKM. The length of the CDR3 is 15 residues. Here the CDR3 reads CASRTIQGLQETQYF. The CDR3 DNA follows: TGTGCCAGCAGAACTATTCAGGGCCTCCAAGAGACCCAGTACTTC. Based on the CDR3 plus reference TRBV28 and TRBJ2-5, the full variable domain is DVKVTQSSRYLVKRTGEKVFLECVQDMDHENMFWYRQDPGLGLRLIYFSYDVKMKEKGDIPEGYSVSREKKERFSLILESASTNQTSMYLCASRTIQGLQETQYFGPGTRLLVL.

This clone was seen a few times. This chain uses TRBV10-2 with TRBJ2-7; the D is unclear. CDR3 length: 12 amino acids. Trimming removed 3 bases from V and 1 base from J, with 4 bases in between. Germline assignment: CDR1 WSHSY and CDR2 SAAADI. The CDR3 DNA reads TGCGCCAGCAGTGACAGATCCTACGAGCAGTACTTC. This codes for CASSDRSYEQYF.

This clone was recorded once. This chain joins TRBV18 and TRBJ2-7, with D possibly being TRBD1 (5 bases). Germline values: CDR1 KGHSH, CDR2 LQKENI. V was clipped by 3 bases and J by 4 bases, with 7 bases between them. The CDR3 is 12 amino acids. The CDR3 DNA is TGTGCCAGCTCACCGGCAGGGTACGAGCAGTACTTC. Translation gives CASSPAGYEQYF. Variable domain in full (rest from reference TRBV18 and TRBJ2-7): NAGVMQNPRHLVRRRGQEARLRCSPMKGHSHVYWYRQLPEEGLKFMVYLQKENIIDESGMPKERFSAEFPKEGPSILRIQQVVRGDSAAYFCASSPAGYEQYFGPGTRLTVT.

The rearrangement uses TRBV6-4 and TRBJ1-2; 9 bases match TRBD1. The V segment lost 9 bases and the J segment 4 bases; nucleotides outside the gene matches: 3. This CDR3 comprises 12 residues. The germline CDR1 and CDR2 sequences are MRHNA and SNTAGT. CDR3 sequence reads: CASWDRAYGYTF. In nucleotides, the CDR3 is TGTGCCAGTTGGGACAGGGCCTATGGCTACACCTTC.

The V call is TRBV9, the J call TRBJ1-5; D is unresolved. The germline V gene encodes CDR1 SGDLS and CDR2 YYNGEE. V lost 10 bases and J lost 0, with 20 bases in between. This CDR3 has 16 amino acids. In nucleotides, the CDR3 is TGTGCCTCCCCCCGACCGAGAATCTATAGCAATCAGCCCCAGCATTTT. This encodes CASPRPRIYSNQPQHF.

The rearrangement links TRBV18 to TRBJ2-1; the D is unclear. The length of the CDR3 is 16 residues. With 6 bases removed from V and 10 bases from J, the gap between germline ends came to 25 bases. CDR1 and CDR2 from the germline V gene are KGHSH and LQKENI. This chain's CDR3 is CASSSTLGVGLEEQFF. CDR3 nucleotide sequence: TGTGCCAGCTCTTCTACACTGGGTGTGGGTTTGGAGGAGCAGTTCTTC.

The chain links TRBV7-6 to TRBJ1-2; D is unresolved. Germline CDR1 SGHVS, CDR2 FNYEAQ. This CDR3 spans 13 amino acids. Trimming took off 5 bases at V and 8 bases at J, with 15 bases between the two ends. The CDR3 DNA reads as TGTGCCAGCAGCACCTCACGGTTTCTAGGCTACACCTTC. Translating gives CASSTSRFLGYTF.

The chain carries TRBV18 and TRBJ2-7; D perhaps matches TRBD2 (5 bases). Germline CDR1 and CDR2: KGHSH and LQKENI. This CDR3 is built from 11 residues. Between the trimmed V and J ends, which lost 5 bases and 7 bases, there was a span of 9 bases. The CDR3 loop is CASSGRGEQYF. In DNA form, the CDR3 reads TGTGCCAGCTCAGGCCGGGGAGAGCAGTACTTC.